This TCR beta chain was observed in a study of blood T cell repertoires in COVID-19 (dated by TCRdb to between 2020 and 2021). Broadly, across the study: Collaborator samples came from the United States, Italy and Spain and covered acute and convalescent phases of COVID-19. The repertoires were made available in a free public database intended to serve as a resource for research on the immune response to SARS-CoV-2. Deeply sampled blood TCRbeta repertoires from subjects exposed to, actively infected with, or recovered from COVID-19 were included in the dataset. The material from the prospective study consisted of cDNA or gDNA derived from T cells, B-cell-depleted T cells, or PBMCs. Where available, HLA class I and class II types were obtained from metadata supplied by the sample provider rather than from assay-based typing. Samples came from the ongoing ImmuneRACE study (first 160 participants) plus 1,254 subjects from 6 global collaborators. The sample metadata nearly always contained a de-identified subject ID, COVID-19 status, age in years and sex. Study-level results and caveats: How much clinical and demographic metadata was included differed by source and by participant, and the metadata was provided uncurated.

Concerning this clone: Its antigen specificity is not known. No qualities accompany the bases; no much larger clone lies one base away.

The germline V gene sets CDR1 to MRHNA and CDR2 to SNTAGT. Including the terminal cysteine and phenylalanine, the CDR3 comprises 15 residues. Just the 45-base CDR3 DNA is kept, in frame starting at base 1. Ends trimmed: V by 2 bases, J by 0 bases; bases unmatched to a gene: 2. Whole blood was collected in K2EDTA tubes by collaborating institutions according to the institutions' own protocols. Collaborator samples were shipped for TCRbeta analysis as frozen whole blood, isolated PBMCs, or DNA extracted from either sample type. The immunoSEQ Assay, a bias-controlled multiplex PCR, was used to amplify TCRbeta CDR3 regions from genomic DNA. The paper's processing steps were these. Within the assay, amplification of reference gene primers was used to estimate how many nucleated cells each sample contained. Sequence reads were collapsed and filtered to measure the absolute abundance of every unique TCRbeta CDR3 rearrangement. Productive Simpson clonality was computed per sample as the square root of Simpson's diversity index over productive rearrangements. As stored in TCRdb, this immuneACCESS dataset retains in-frame rearrangements with V and J assigned. A fraction of the clones does not appear; measured against another copy, unresolved V genes explain less than half of the discrepancy, and the remainder lacks a known reason. V, J and clone size were drawn from that table, and D and trimming were deduced from the DNA. In all, the sample holds around 140,000 clones, and roughly 79% of those were seen once. Roughly 8.2% of the sample is in the top ten clones.

This receptor was identified in a human donor in a cohort sampled during active COVID-19. The chain couples TRBV6-4 to TRBJ2-3, with 7 bases in between that match TRBD2. Sequencing used peripheral blood. The nucleotide sequence reads TGTGCCAGCAGTGACCGCGGGAGTAGCACAGATACGCAGTATTTT. It codes for CASSDRGSSTDTQYF.